The rows below give T cell receptor beta chains drawn from one sample of a study of T cell responses to AZD1222 COVID-19 vaccine. Sequenced by immunoSEQ multiplex PCR; TCRdb stores in-frame clones only, minus some. The sample includes fewer than 200,000 clones, over 80% of them seen just once. Specimen: peripheral blood, collected on day 0 of AZD1222 vaccination. The receptors derive from an adult in good health. The CDR3 runs from the conserved cysteine through the conserved F or W. D genes are given only for firm matches. Clone sizes are given selectively: once, few, many, or a class where the clone is expanded.

clone_size | j_call | v_call | d_call | cdr3_aa | cdr3_nt
NA | TRBJ1-3 | TRBV5-4 | TRBD1 | CASSMTGSGNTIYF | TGTGCCAGCAGCATGACAGGGTCTGGAAACACCATATATTTT
NA | TRBJ1-5 | TRBV3-1/TRBV3-2 | NA | CASSQQGKPQHF | TGTGCCAGCAGCCAACAGGGTAAGCCCCAGCATTTT
NA | TRBJ1-2 | TRBV4-3 | TRBD1 | CASSQPTAGTGAYGYTF | TGCGCCAGCAGCCAACCAACCGCCGGGACAGGAGCCTATGGCTACACCTTC
NA | TRBJ1-1 | TRBV12-3/TRBV12-4 | NA | CASSFQGGTEAFF | TGTGCCAGCAGTTTCCAGGGAGGGACTGAAGCTTTCTTT
NA | TRBJ2-1 | TRBV11-3 | NA | CASSLVANEQFF | TGTGCCAGCAGCTTAGTCGCTAATGAGCAGTTCTTC
NA | TRBJ1-1 | TRBV6-4 | NA | CASSDDPQAICGTEAFF | TGTGCCAGCAGTGACGACCCTCAGGCGATTTGTGGCACTGAAGCTTTCTTT
NA | TRBJ2-4 | TRBV6-2/TRBV6-3 | NA | CASSYGGFVQYF | TGTGCCAGCAGTTACGGGGGGTTCGTTCAGTACTTC
NA | TRBJ2-5 | TRBV29-1 | TRBD2 | CSAQAGTIRETQYF | TGCAGCGCTCAAGCCGGGACTATCAGGGAGACCCAGTACTTC
NA | TRBJ1-5 | TRBV4-2 | TRBD1 | CASSQEAMGQGNQPQHF | TGTGCCAGCAGCCAAGAGGCTATGGGACAGGGGAATCAGCCCCAGCATTTT
NA | TRBJ2-7 | TRBV5-1 | NA | CASSLTVLSSYEQYF | TGCGCCAGCAGCTTGACAGTTTTAAGCTCCTACGAGCAGTACTTC
once | TRBJ2-1 | TRBV7-3 | NA | CASSPGSGSPSSYNEQFF | TGTGCCAGCAGCCCCGGGTCGGGGTCCCCAAGCTCCTACAATGAGCAGTTCTTC
NA | TRBJ1-5 | TRBV7-7 | NA | CASSLDNNQPQHF | TGTGCCAGCAGCTTAGATAACAATCAGCCCCAGCATTTT
NA | TRBJ1-4 | TRBV29-1 | NA | CSVREDGEKLFF | TGCAGCGTTAGGGAGGATGGAGAAAAACTGTTTTTT
NA | TRBJ2-3 | TRBV6-5 | TRBD1 | CAIKQGARADTQYF | TGTGCCATCAAACAGGGGGCGAGGGCAGATACGCAGTATTTT
NA | TRBJ1-6 | TRBV7-3 | NA | CASSAGSHSSPLHF | TGTGCCAGCAGCGCCGGGAGCCATAGTTCACCCCTCCACTTT
NA | TRBJ1-6 | TRBV2 | NA | CARYPSGNNSPLHF | TGTGCCAGGTACCCGAGTGGTAATAATTCACCCCTCCACTTT
NA | TRBJ1-2 | TRBV25-1 | NA | CASSQSANYGYTF | TGTGCCAGCAGTCAGAGCGCTAACTATGGCTACACCTTC
NA | TRBJ1-1 | TRBV18 | NA | CASSPRAIDTEAFF | TGTGCCAGCTCACCGAGGGCAATCGACACTGAAGCTTTCTTT
NA | TRBJ1-1 | TRBV10-3 | NA | CATMGAVATEAFF | TGTGCCACCATGGGGGCGGTGGCCACTGAAGCTTTCTTT
NA | TRBJ2-1 | TRBV18 | TRBD1 | CASSPDRGSYNEQFF | TGTGCCAGCTCACCTGACAGGGGTTCTTACAATGAGCAGTTCTTC
NA | TRBJ2-7 | TRBV5-6 | TRBD1 | CASSLEGQAYEQYF | TGTGCCAGCAGCTTGGAGGGACAGGCCTACGAGCAGTACTTC
NA | TRBJ2-7 | TRBV30 | TRBD2 | CAWSVGGEQYF | TGTGCCTGGAGTGTGGGGGGGGAGCAGTACTTC
once | TRBJ1-4 | TRBV19 | TRBD1 | CASRPDRGKSEKLFF | TGTGCCAGTAGGCCGGACAGGGGGAAAAGTGAAAAACTGTTTTTT
NA | TRBJ1-6 | TRBV5-4 | NA | CASSPRGDGGNSPLHF | TGTGCCAGCAGCCCCCGGGGGGACGGGGGGAATTCACCCCTCCACTTT
once | TRBJ2-7 | TRBV12-3/TRBV12-4 | NA | CASSHDSIYEQYF | TGTGCCAGCAGTCACGACAGTATTTACGAGCAGTACTTC
NA | TRBJ1-3 | TRBV7-9 | NA | CASSLGLLSGNTIYF | TGTGCCAGCAGCTTAGGACTGCTCTCTGGAAACACCATATATTTT
NA | TRBJ2-3 | TRBV3-1/TRBV3-2 | NA | CASSQDRWGGTDTQYF | TGTGCCAGCAGCCAAGATAGGTGGGGGGGCACAGATACGCAGTATTTT
NA | TRBJ2-7 | TRBV3-1/TRBV3-2 | TRBD2 | CASRGQRGCEQYF | TGTGCCAGTAGGGGCCAGCGGGGGTGCGAGCAGTACTTC
NA | TRBJ1-2 | TRBV30 | NA | CAWSVSEAGYTF | TGTGCCTGGAGTGTAAGTGAGGCCGGCTACACCTTC
NA | TRBJ1-2 | TRBV10-1 | NA | CASSESLRGGTLGYGYTF | TGCGCCAGCAGTGAGTCACTCAGGGGAGGGACGTTGGGCTATGGCTACACCTTC
NA | TRBJ1-5 | TRBV18 | NA | CASSAATGPLNQPQHF | TGTGCCAGCTCGGCGGCAACGGGGCCCCTCAATCAGCCCCAGCATTTT
NA | TRBJ1-2 | TRBV24-1 | NA | CATSDRINVGTNYGYTF | TGTGCCACCAGTGATCGTATAAACGTGGGGACCAACTATGGCTACACCTTC
NA | TRBJ1-3 | TRBV7-9 | TRBD1 | CASSPGTGLSRNTIYF | TGTGCCAGCAGCCCCGGGACAGGCCTTTCGCGAAACACCATATATTTT
NA | TRBJ2-1 | TRBV19 | TRBD1 | CASSYRQGEQFF | TGTGCCAGTAGCTATCGACAGGGTGAGCAGTTCTTC